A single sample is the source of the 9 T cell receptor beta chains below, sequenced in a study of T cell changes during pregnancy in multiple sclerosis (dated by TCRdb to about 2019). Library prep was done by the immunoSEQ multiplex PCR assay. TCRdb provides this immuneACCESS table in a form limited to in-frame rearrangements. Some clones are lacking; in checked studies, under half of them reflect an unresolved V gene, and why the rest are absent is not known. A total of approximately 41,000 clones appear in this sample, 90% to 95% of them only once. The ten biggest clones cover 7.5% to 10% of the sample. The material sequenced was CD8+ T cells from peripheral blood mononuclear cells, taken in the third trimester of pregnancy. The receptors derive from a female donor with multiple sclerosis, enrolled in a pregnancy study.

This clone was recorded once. The CDR3 DNA follows: TGTGCCAGCAGCCCAGGGACAGGGTACGAGCAGTACTTC. It encodes CASSPGTGYEQYF. The rearrangement links TRBV7-6 to TRBJ2-7; TRBD1 aligns across 9 bases. The CDR3 runs to 13 residues. The germline V gene has CDR1 SGHVS and CDR2 FNYEAQ. V dropped 5 bases and J dropped 4; count of bases not matched to a gene: 3. The whole variable domain, filled in from reference TRBV7-6 and TRBJ2-7, reads GAGVSQSPRYKVTKRGQDVALRCDPISGHVSLYWYRQALGQGPEFLTYFNYEAQQDKSGLPNDRFSAERPEGSISTLTIQRTEQRDSAMYRCASSPGTGYEQYFGPGTRLTVT.

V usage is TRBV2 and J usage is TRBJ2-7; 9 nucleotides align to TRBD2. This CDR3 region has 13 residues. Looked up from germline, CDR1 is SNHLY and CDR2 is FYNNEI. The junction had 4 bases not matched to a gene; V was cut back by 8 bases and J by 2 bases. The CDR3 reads CASVTSGTYEQYF. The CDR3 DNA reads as TGTGCCAGCGTGACTAGCGGCACCTACGAGCAGTACTTC.

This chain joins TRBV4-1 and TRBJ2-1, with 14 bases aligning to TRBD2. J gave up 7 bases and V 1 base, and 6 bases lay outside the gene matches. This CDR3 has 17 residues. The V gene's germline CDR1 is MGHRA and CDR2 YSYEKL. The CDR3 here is CASSQAPGTSGGNEQFF. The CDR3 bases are TGCGCCAGCAGCCAAGCCCCCGGGACTAGCGGGGGTAATGAGCAGTTCTTC.

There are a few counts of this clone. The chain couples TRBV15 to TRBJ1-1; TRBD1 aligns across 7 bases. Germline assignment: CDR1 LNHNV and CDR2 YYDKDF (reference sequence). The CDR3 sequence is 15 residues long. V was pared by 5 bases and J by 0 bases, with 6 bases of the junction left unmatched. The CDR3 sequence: CATSVDRAMNTEAFF. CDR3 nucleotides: TGTGCCACCAGCGTCGACAGGGCCATGAACACTGAAGCTTTCTTT. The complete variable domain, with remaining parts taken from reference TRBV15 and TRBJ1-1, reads DAMVIQNPRYQVTQFGKPVTLSCSQTLNHNVMYWYQQKSSQAPKLLFHYYDKDFNNEADTPDNFQSRRPNTSFCFLDIRSPGLGDTAMYLCATSVDRAMNTEAFFGQGTRLTVV.

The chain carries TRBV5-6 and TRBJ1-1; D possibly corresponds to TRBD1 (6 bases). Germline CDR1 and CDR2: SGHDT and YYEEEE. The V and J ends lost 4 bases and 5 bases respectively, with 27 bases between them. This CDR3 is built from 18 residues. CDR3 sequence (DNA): TGTGCCAGCAGCCGCATCTTCCGCGGGGGGCTTGGTGAAACTGAAGCTTTCTTT. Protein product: CASSRIFRGGLGETEAFF.

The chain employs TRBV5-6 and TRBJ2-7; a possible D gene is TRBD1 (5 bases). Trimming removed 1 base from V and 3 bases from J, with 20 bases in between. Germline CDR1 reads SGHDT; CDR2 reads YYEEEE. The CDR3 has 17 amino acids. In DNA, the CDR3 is TGTGCCAGCAGCTTGATAAAAGCACAGGCCACTCACTACGAGCAGTACTTC. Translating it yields CASSLIKAQATHYEQYF. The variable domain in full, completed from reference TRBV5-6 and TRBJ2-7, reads DAGVTQSPTHLIKTRGQQVTLRCSPKSGHDTVSWYQQALGQGPQFIFQYYEEEERQRGNFPDRFSGHQFPNYSSELNVNALLLGDSALYLCASSLIKAQATHYEQYFGPGTRLTVT.

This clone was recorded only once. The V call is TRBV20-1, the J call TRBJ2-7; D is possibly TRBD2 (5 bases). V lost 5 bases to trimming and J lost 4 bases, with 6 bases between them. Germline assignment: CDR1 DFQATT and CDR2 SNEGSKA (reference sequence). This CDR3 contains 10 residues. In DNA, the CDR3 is TGCAGTGCTGAGGGTTACGAGCAGTACTTC. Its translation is CSAEGYEQYF.

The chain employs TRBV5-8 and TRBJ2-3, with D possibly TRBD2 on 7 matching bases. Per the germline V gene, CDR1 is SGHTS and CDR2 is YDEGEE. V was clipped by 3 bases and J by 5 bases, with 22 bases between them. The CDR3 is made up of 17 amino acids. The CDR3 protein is CASSSPGGRDPLDTQYF. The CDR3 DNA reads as TGTGCCAGCAGCTCGCCGGGGGGCCGGGATCCGTTAGATACGCAGTATTTT.

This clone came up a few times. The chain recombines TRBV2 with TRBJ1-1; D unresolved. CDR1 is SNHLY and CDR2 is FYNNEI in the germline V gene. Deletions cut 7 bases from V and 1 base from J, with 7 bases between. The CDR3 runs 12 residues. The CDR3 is CASIIGNTEAFF. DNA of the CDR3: TGTGCCAGCATAATCGGGAACACTGAAGCTTTCTTT.